The 8 T cell receptor beta chains in this list originate from one sample, sequenced in a study of identical twins. Each CDR3 protein gets one entry after TCRdb re-called the 5' RACE reads with MiXCR. The sample includes some 730,000 distinct CDR3 sequences, 15% to 20% of them seen just once. These data also featured in a second study, about T cells expressing NK-cell markers.

What was sequenced was PBMCs. These receptors were collected from a woman aged 18-30 years in good health.

The chain links TRBV6-1 to TRBJ2-7, with TRBD2 matching over 7 bases. Per germline, CDR1 MNHNS and CDR2 SASEGT. The CDR3 loop spans 15 amino acids. The junction had 12 bases not matched to a gene; V was cut back by 6 bases and J by 4 bases. The chain's CDR3 is CASSSRRLAGYEQYF. CDR3 sequence (DNA): TGTGCCAGCAGCTCCCGTCGATTAGCGGGTTACGAGCAGTACTTC.

The chain carries TRBV9 and TRBJ2-2; weak D call: TRBD2 (6 bases). V lost 3 bases and J 0 bases, leaving 9 bases between the germline ends. The CDR3 is 15 amino acids. Germline assignment: CDR1 SGDLS and CDR2 YYNGEE. CDR3 loop: CASSAAGTNTGELFF. The CDR3 DNA follows: TGTGCCAGCAGCGCCGCGGGAACGAACACCGGGGAGCTGTTTTTT.

This clonotype was seen more than once but under ten times. Here the CDR3 reads CSARVSLGAPTDTQYF. In nucleotides, the CDR3 is TGCAGTGCTAGAGTTAGTTTGGGGGCTCCCACAGATACGCAGTATTTT. The gene calls are TRBV20-1 and TRBJ2-3, with D maybe TRBD1 (6 bases). Germline CDR1 DFQATT, CDR2 SNEGSKA (reference sequence). V was trimmed by 1 base and J by 2 bases, leaving 16 bases between them. This CDR3 comprises 16 residues.

This clonotype was counted only a few times. This rearrangement joins TRBV5-1 to TRBJ1-2; 8 bases agree with TRBD1. V dropped 4 bases and J dropped 4; count of bases not matched to a gene: 12. Germline loops: CDR1 SGHRS, CDR2 YFSETQ. The CDR3 is 16 residues long. The DNA for the CDR3 is TGCGCCAGCAGCCTAACCCCGGACAGGGCAATCTATGGCTACACCTTC. Residues: CASSLTPDRAIYGYTF.

The chain has TRBV2 and TRBJ2-1, with unresolved D. CDR1 is SNHLY, CDR2 FYNNEI, per germline. The CDR3 is 17 residues long. V lost 2 bases and J 0 bases, leaving 14 bases between the germline ends. The DNA for the CDR3 is TGTGCCAGCAGTGAATCGAGCAGTACAAGCTCCTACAATGAGCAGTTCTTC. As protein: CASSESSSTSSYNEQFF.

V usage is TRBV6-5 and J usage is TRBJ1-2; no clear D. V dropped 9 bases and J dropped 8 bases, with 16 bases sitting between them. The CDR3 runs to 12 residues. Germline lookup yields CDR1 MNHEY and CDR2 SVGAGI. CDR3 amino acids: CASRQATAGYTF. CDR3 sequence (DNA): TGTGCCAGTAGGCAGGCGACGGCGGGCTACACCTTC.

This clonotype was seen only a few times. The V and J genes are TRBV18 and TRBJ2-2; D unclear. Germline V gene data show CDR1 as KGHSH and CDR2 as LQKENI. V was clipped by 6 bases and J by 5 bases, with 16 bases between them. The CDR3 spans 15 residues. DNA for the CDR3: TGTGCCAGCTCCTTAGACACGCCCGGGACCGGGGAGCTGTTTTTT. Translating it yields CASSLDTPGTGELFF. Full variable domain (rest looked up from reference TRBV18 and TRBJ2-2): NAGVMQNPRHLVRRRGQEARLRCSPMKGHSHVYWYRQLPEEGLKFMVYLQKENIIDESGMPKERFSAEFPKEGPSILRIQQVVRGDSAAYFCASSLDTPGTGELFFGEGSRLTVL.

This clonotype was found a few times. V gene TRBV5-1 combines with J gene TRBJ2-1; 9 bases match TRBD2. CDR1 and CDR2 from the germline V gene are SGHRS and YFSETQ. This CDR3 region has 17 residues. The V gene end was trimmed by 0 bases and the J gene end by 6 bases; junction bases not matched to a gene: 10. The CDR3 sequence is CASSLDPPGLALNEQFF. The CDR3 nucleotides are TGCGCCAGCAGCTTGGACCCACCGGGACTAGCCCTCAATGAGCAGTTCTTC.